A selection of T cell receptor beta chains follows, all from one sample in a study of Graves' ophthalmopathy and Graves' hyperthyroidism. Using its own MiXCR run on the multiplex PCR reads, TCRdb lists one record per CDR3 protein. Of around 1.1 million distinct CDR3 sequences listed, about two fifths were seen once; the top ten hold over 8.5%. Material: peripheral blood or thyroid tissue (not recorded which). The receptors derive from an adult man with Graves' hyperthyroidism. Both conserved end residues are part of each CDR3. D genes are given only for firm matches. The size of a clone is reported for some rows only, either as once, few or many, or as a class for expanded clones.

TGTGCCAGCAGCACAGGGATGGGCACTGAAGCTTTCTTT,CASSTGMGTEAFF,TRBV10-3,TRBJ1-1,few,-
TGTGCCAGCAAACTGACAGGAGCTCTCCCTGAAGCTTTCTTT,CASKLTGALPEAFF,TRBV12-3/TRBV12-4,TRBJ1-1,few,-
TGTGCCAGCAGCTCATACGACAGCAAAAATGAAAAACTGTTTTTT,CASSSYDSKNEKLFF,TRBV11-2,TRBJ1-4,many,-
TGTGCCAGCAGTAGGTACCGACTCGACGGGGAGCTGTTTTTT,CASSRYRLDGELFF,TRBV7-8,TRBJ2-2,-,-
TGCGCCAGCAGCTTGGAGACAGGGGCGGACGGGGAGCTGTTTTTT,CASSLETGADGELFF,TRBV5-1,TRBJ2-2,many,TRBD1
TGCAGCGTTGGGTTGTCAGGGAACACTGAAGCTTTCTTT,CSVGLSGNTEAFF,TRBV29-1,TRBJ1-1,-,-
TGTGCCAGCAGAATTACAAACAGGGGGCCCACTGAAGCTTTCTTT,CASRITNRGPTEAFF,TRBV2,TRBJ1-1,-,TRBD1
TGTGCCAGCTCACCACGGGGTTGGCAGGTCAATCAGCCCCAGCATTTT,CASSPRGWQVNQPQHF,TRBV24-1,TRBJ1-5,few,-
TGTGCCAGCAGCCCTGGCCGCGATAGCGGAGGCTTTGACCACGAGCAGTACTTC,CASSPGRDSGGFDHEQYF,TRBV7-9,TRBJ2-7,-,-
TGTGCCAGCAGCGTAGAGGGGGGCCCTGGAAACACCATATATTTT,CASSVEGGPGNTIYF,TRBV9,TRBJ1-3,-,-
TGCAGTGCTAGAGATCATCGCGCACTAGCGGGAGACACCGGGGAGCTGTTTTTT,CSARDHRALAGDTGELFF,TRBV20-1,TRBJ2-2,-,TRBD2
TGTGCCAGCAGATCCGCGGTATCGGTTAGCTATGGCTACACCTTC,CASRSAVSVSYGYTF,TRBV7-9,TRBJ1-2,many,-
TGCAGCGTAGTAAGAGGGACTAGCTTCAACGAGCAGTACTTC,CSVVRGTSFNEQYF,TRBV29-1,TRBJ2-7,few,TRBD2
TGTGCCAGCAGCAAAGAGGGTAGTTCCTACGAGCAGTACTTC,CASSKEGSSYEQYF,TRBV7-9,TRBJ2-7,many,-
TGCAGTGCTAGAGATCAGGGGTTAAGGTCCTACGAGCAGTACTTC,CSARDQGLRSYEQYF,TRBV20-1,TRBJ2-7,-,-
TGTGCCAGCAGTTACAGACAGGTGGATCAGCCCCAGCATTTT,CASSYRQVDQPQHF,TRBV6-5,TRBJ1-5,few,-
TGTGCCAGTAGTCCATTTCCGGGGCTTGGTTCGAACACTGAAGCTTTCTTT,CASSPFPGLGSNTEAFF,TRBV19,TRBJ1-1,-,-
TGTGCCAGCAGTTATTCCGGGACAGGGGGCGCGGAGCAGTACTTC,CASSYSGTGGAEQYF,TRBV2,TRBJ2-7,-,TRBD1
TGTGCCAGCCACGGGGGCGAAGGTATCGACTATGGCTACACCTTC,CASHGGEGIDYGYTF,TRBV2,TRBJ1-2,few,-
TGCAGTGCTAGAGACCCCCGGGGGGGCGAGGAGCTGTTTTTT,CSARDPRGGEELFF,TRBV20-1,TRBJ2-2,few,TRBD2
TGTGCCAGCAGAATAAACCAGGGAGGGAGCACTGAAGCTTTCTTT,CASRINQGGSTEAFF,TRBV6-1,TRBJ1-1,few,-
TGTGCCAGCTCACCCCTCCCGGGACAGGGGGCTTTGGCGCAAGAGACCCAGTACTTC,CASSPLPGQGALAQETQYF,TRBV18,TRBJ2-5,once,TRBD1
TGTGCCAGCAGTTTCGGTGCTAGCGGGAGGGCCGGGGAGCTGTTTTTT,CASSFGASGRAGELFF,TRBV12-3/TRBV12-4,TRBJ2-2,-,TRBD2
TGTGCCAGCAATTACGGGTTAGCGGGGGGGCAGGAGACCCAGTACTTC,CASNYGLAGGQETQYF,TRBV12-3/TRBV12-4,TRBJ2-5,-,TRBD2
TGTGCCACCAGTGATTTGAGGGACCCCTACAATCAGCCCCAGCATTTT,CATSDLRDPYNQPQHF,TRBV24-1,TRBJ1-5,few,-